A single sample is the source of the 27 T cell receptor beta chains below, sequenced in a study of blood T cell repertoires in COVID-19. Clones were sequenced by immunoSEQ multiplex PCR, and TCRdb holds only the in-frame ones, with some missing. The sample shows 350,000 to 450,000 clones, 75% to 90% of them seen only once. Sequences were obtained from peripheral blood. The receptor set was obtained from a woman under 30 with acute or convalescent COVID-19.

The chain couples TRBV7-3 to TRBJ2-3; 10 bases are a match to TRBD2. J was trimmed by 1 base and V by 4 bases; bases with no gene match: 2. Germline V gene lookup returns CDR1 SGHTA and CDR2 FQGTGA. The CDR3 extends over 15 amino acids. DNA for the CDR3: TGTGCCAGCAGCTCCGGGACTAGCGGCACAGATACGCAGTATTTT. Its protein product is CASSSGTSGTDTQYF.

The chain carries TRBV29-1 and TRBJ2-2, with D tentatively TRBD1 (6 bases). Germline CDR1 and CDR2: SQVTM and ANQGSEA. This CDR3 region has 13 residues. Trimming removed 3 bases at V and 1 base at J, with 6 bases between. This CDR3 is CSVDRGNTGELFF. In nucleotides, the CDR3 is TGCAGCGTTGACAGGGGGAACACCGGGGAGCTGTTTTTT.

V is TRBV6-6 and J is TRBJ1-5, with 10 bases identical to TRBD1. The CDR3 covers 14 residues. The V gene end was trimmed by 8 bases and the J gene end by 2 bases; junction bases not matched to a gene: 3. Per germline, CDR1 MNHNY and CDR2 SVGAGI (reference sequence). The CDR3 DNA is TGTGCCAGCGACGGGACAGGGGGCAATCAGCCCCAGCATTTT. Translating gives CASDGTGGNQPQHF.

The chain couples TRBV21-1 to TRBJ1-1. TRBV21-1 is deemed a pseudogene. The CDR3 has 15 amino acids. In DNA, the CDR3 is TGTGCCAGCAGCAAAGGACGCGAGGCGGACACTGAAGCTTTCTTT. It specifies CASSKGREADTEAFF.

The rearrangement uses TRBV2 and TRBJ1-1; TRBD1 aligns across 10 bases. CDR1 is SNHLY, CDR2 FYNNEI, per germline. Trimming removed 6 bases from V and 4 bases from J; junction bases left unmatched: 2. The CDR3 has 13 amino acids. This CDR3 reads CASSRQGATEAFF. As DNA, the CDR3 is TGTGCCAGCAGCAGACAGGGGGCCACTGAAGCTTTCTTT.

This chain connects TRBV28 to TRBJ2-5; the D gene is possibly TRBD1 (5 bases). The germline V gene encodes CDR1 MDHEN and CDR2 SYDVKM. The CDR3 has 13 residues. V was cut by 5 bases and J by 3 bases, with 10 bases left in between. CDR3 loop: CASSPDNEETQYF. Here the CDR3 DNA reads TGTGCCAGCAGTCCGGACAACGAAGAGACCCAGTACTTC.

The chain has TRBV5-4 and TRBJ1-2; TRBD1 agrees at 10 bases. The V gene's germline CDR1 is SGHNT and CDR2 YYREEE (reference sequence). V gave up 1 base and J gave up 5 bases; unmatched junction bases: 5. There are 15 residues in the CDR3. Written as DNA, the CDR3 is TGTGCCAGCAGCTTGCGGGGGACAGGGGAATATGGCTACACCTTC. This translates into CASSLRGTGEYGYTF. The variable domain in full, with the rest retrieved from reference TRBV5-4 and TRBJ1-2, is ETGVTQSPTHLIKTRGQQVTLRCSSQSGHNTVSWYQQALGQGPQFIFQYYREEENGRGNFPPRFSGLQFPNYSSELNVNALELDDSALYLCASSLRGTGEYGYTFGSGTRLTVV.

The CDR3 is CSVERVGTGKNTIYF. CDR3 DNA sequence: TGCAGCGTTGAAAGGGTCGGGACAGGGAAAAACACCATATATTTT. This rearrangement joins TRBV29-1 to TRBJ1-3; 9 nucleotides agree with TRBD1. Germline V gene lookup returns CDR1 SQVTM and CDR2 ANQGSEA. The CDR3 has 15 amino acids. V shed 2 bases and J 6 bases; nucleotides not matched to a gene: 8.

This clone was seen once. This rearrangement joins TRBV5-1 to TRBJ1-6; D is undetermined. Germline V gives CDR1 SGHRS, CDR2 YFSETQ. This CDR3 has 14 amino acids. Trimming left V 5 bases short and J 5 bases short, with 11 bases between. In DNA form, the CDR3 reads TGCGCCAGCAGTCACTACAAGGATAATTCACCCCTCCACTTT. Translation gives CASSHYKDNSPLHF.

This chain joins TRBV5-4 and TRBJ2-7, with D perhaps TRBD1 (5 bases). The CDR3 sequence is 16 residues long. The V gene lost 2 bases and the J gene lost 0 bases, with 15 bases spanning the gap. Germline CDR1 is SGHNT and CDR2 is YYREEE (reference sequence). DNA of the CDR3: TGTGCCAGCAGCTTCTATGAGACAGTAGTCTCCTACGAGCAGTACTTC. Translating it yields CASSFYETVVSYEQYF.

V usage is TRBV19 and J usage is TRBJ1-2; a weak D match, TRBD1 (5 bases). The germline V gene has CDR1 LNHDA and CDR2 SQIVND (reference sequence). V lost 4 bases and J 4 bases, leaving 22 bases between the germline ends. This CDR3 is 17 amino acids long. CDR3 in amino acids: CASSRGPTGPRLYGYTF. As DNA, the CDR3 is TGTGCCAGTAGTAGGGGCCCCACTGGCCCTAGGCTCTATGGCTACACCTTC.

The chain couples TRBV7-3 to TRBJ2-3, with D perhaps matching TRBD2 (7 bases). Trimming cost V 5 bases and J 5 bases, with 14 bases left between them. Per germline, CDR1 SGHTA and CDR2 FQGTGA. The CDR3 loop spans 14 amino acids. This CDR3 is CASSRGGTKDTQYF. In DNA form, the CDR3 reads TGTGCCAGCAGCAGGGGGGGTACGAAAGATACGCAGTATTTT. The full variable domain, in which reference TRBV7-3 and TRBJ2-3 provide the parts outside the CDR3, is GAGVSQTPSNKVTEKGKYVELRCDPISGHTALYWYRQSLGQGPEFLIYFQGTGAADDSGLPNDRFFAVRPEGSVSTLKIQRTERGDSAVYLCASSRGGTKDTQYFGPGTRLTVL.

This clone turned up a few times. The chain combines TRBV19 with TRBJ1-1, with D possibly being TRBD1 (6 bases). Germline V gives CDR1 LNHDA, CDR2 SQIVND (reference sequence). The length of the CDR3 is 16 residues. Trimming shortened V by 3 bases and J by 0 bases, and 14 bases separated the two germline ends. CDR3 in amino acids: CASSIPQGSLNTEAFF. CDR3 nucleotide sequence: TGTGCCAGTAGTATCCCACAGGGAAGCTTGAACACTGAAGCTTTCTTT.

The chain carries TRBV5-4 and TRBJ1-2; 7 nucleotides line up with TRBD1. CDR3 length: 14 amino acids. J gave up 6 bases and V 2 bases, and 7 bases lay outside the gene matches. Germline V gives CDR1 SGHNT, CDR2 YYREEE (reference sequence). CDR3 nucleotides: TGTGCCAGCAGCTTAAACAGGGGAGAAAATGGCTACACCTTC. It specifies CASSLNRGENGYTF.

The chain has TRBV19 and TRBJ2-1; TRBD2 is a possible D gene (6 bases). Trimming removed 3 bases from V and 3 bases from J, with 12 bases in between. The CDR3 sequence is 15 residues long. The germline CDR1 and CDR2 sequences are LNHDA and SQIVND (reference sequence). As DNA, the CDR3 is TGTGCCAGTAGTATTGTCCAGGGACTCTACAATGAGCAGTTCTTC. Amino acids: CASSIVQGLYNEQFF.

The chain links TRBV11-2 to TRBJ2-3, with no clear D. The V and J ends lost 7 bases and 6 bases respectively, with 8 bases between them. The CDR3 consists of 11 residues. Germline V gives CDR1 SGHAT, CDR2 FQNNGV. CDR3: CASTPRDTQYF. The DNA of the CDR3 is TGTGCCAGCACCCCCAGGGATACGCAGTATTTT.

This chain joins TRBV19 and TRBJ2-7; D call uncertain. Germline CDR1 and CDR2: LNHDA and SQIVND (reference sequence). This CDR3 contains 14 residues. V gave up 0 bases and J gave up 3 bases, with 9 bases separating them. CDR3 protein: CASSIDDGRYEQYF. The CDR3 region has the DNA TGTGCCAGTAGTATAGACGATGGGCGCTACGAGCAGTACTTC.

This sequence joins TRBV20-1 and TRBJ2-3; D is unclear. CDR3 size: 13 residues. Germline V gene lookup returns CDR1 DFQATT and CDR2 SNEGSKA (reference sequence). Trimming removed 3 bases at V and 6 bases at J, with 13 bases between. This CDR3 is CSASVAGEDTQYF. Here the CDR3 DNA reads TGCAGTGCTAGTGTAGCCGGCGAGGATACGCAGTATTTT.

This clone was picked up one time. This chain uses TRBV10-3 with TRBJ2-7; D might be TRBD1 (6 bases). In germline, CDR1 is ENHRY, CDR2 SYGVKD. With 0 bases removed from V and 6 bases from J, the gap between germline ends came to 18 bases. CDR3 size: 16 residues. CDR3 sequence: CAISESYVQGTLEQYF. CDR3 bases: TGTGCCATCAGTGAGTCCTACGTACAGGGTACTCTCGAGCAGTACTTC.

The V gene is TRBV5-8, the J gene TRBJ1-2, with TRBD1 identical over 8 bases. The CDR3 contains 16 residues. V lost 5 bases and J lost 3; bases outside the gene matches: 12. From germline, CDR1 is SGHTS and CDR2 YDEGEE. The DNA of the CDR3 is TGTGCCAGCAGTTTTACAGGGGGGAAGTGGTACTATGGCTACACCTTC. This encodes CASSFTGGKWYYGYTF.

This clone was counted a single time. V usage is TRBV5-4 and J usage is TRBJ2-6; a possible D gene is TRBD2 (5 bases). Germline V gene lookup returns CDR1 SGHNT and CDR2 YYREEE (reference sequence). The CDR3 sequence is 15 residues long. V lost 4 bases, J lost 0 bases, and 8 bases lay in between. The CDR3 spells CASSPGSSGANVLTF. CDR3 bases: TGTGCCAGCAGCCCGGGGAGCTCTGGGGCCAACGTCCTGACTTTC.

The CDR3 sequence: CASSLTTDTEAFF. In nucleotides, the CDR3 is TGTGCCAGCAGCTTAACCACTGACACTGAAGCTTTCTTT. The chain is built from TRBV13 and TRBJ1-1; no clear D. CDR1 PRHDT and CDR2 FYEKMQ come from the germline V gene (reference sequence). The CDR3 runs 13 residues. The V gene lost 2 bases and the J gene lost 3 bases, with 7 bases spanning the gap. Filled out from reference TRBV13 and TRBJ1-1, the complete variable domain reads AAGVIQSPRHLIKEKRETATLKCYPIPRHDTVYWYQQGPGQDPQFLISFYEKMQSDKGSIPDRFSAQQFSDYHSELNMSSLELGDSALYFCASSLTTDTEAFFGQGTRLTVV.

V usage is TRBV11-2 and J usage is TRBJ2-3; TRBD2 is a possible D gene (5 bases). The CDR3 has 16 residues. The germline V gene encodes CDR1 SGHAT and CDR2 FQNNGV. V was clipped by 3 bases and J by 1 base, with 14 bases between them. The CDR3 coding sequence is TGTGCCAGCAGCTTCCGTTCAGCGGTGGGCACAGATACGCAGTATTTT. Encoded protein: CASSFRSAVGTDTQYF. Full variable domain (outside the CDR3, taken from reference TRBV11-2 and TRBJ2-3): EAGVAQSPRYKIIEKRQSVAFWCNPISGHATLYWYQQILGQGPKLLIQFQNNGVVDDSQLPKDRFSAERLKGVDSTLKIQPAKLEDSAVYLCASSFRSAVGTDTQYFGPGTRLTVL.

The chain is built from TRBV25-1 and TRBJ1-4; D is perhaps TRBD1 (5 bases). V was pared by 8 bases and J by 6 bases, with 10 bases between. This CDR3 has 12 amino acids. Germline values: CDR1 MGHDK, CDR2 SYGVNS. CDR3: CASQGRDEKLFF. In nucleotides, the CDR3 is TGTGCCAGCCAGGGTCGGGATGAAAAACTGTTTTTT.

The chain recombines TRBV5-6 with TRBJ2-7; 8 nucleotides line up with TRBD1. After removal of 4 bases from V and 12 bases from J, the junction contained 9 bases not matched to a gene. Germline V gene data show CDR1 as SGHDT and CDR2 as YYEEEE. This CDR3 has 12 residues. The CDR3 DNA sequence: TGTGCCAGCAGCCCAGGACAGGGAAGGTGGTACTTC. Amino acids: CASSPGQGRWYF.

The V gene is TRBV12-3 or TRBV12-4, the J gene TRBJ1-1; the D gene is possibly TRBD1 (6 bases). V was pared by 6 bases and J by 5 bases, with 13 bases between. CDR3 length equals 13 residues. Here the CDR3 reads CASSSGVETEAFF. Written as DNA, the CDR3 is TGTGCCAGCAGCTCAGGGGTAGAGACTGAAGCTTTCTTT.

The chain employs TRBV18 and TRBJ1-5, with D possibly being TRBD1 (5 bases). V was trimmed by 4 bases and J by 5 bases, leaving 12 bases between them. Germline V CDR1 and CDR2: KGHSH, LQKENI. This CDR3 has 14 amino acids. The CDR3 sequence: CASSQGVVDQPQHF. The CDR3 nucleotides are TGTGCCAGCTCACAAGGGGTTGTGGATCAGCCCCAGCATTTT. Filled out from reference TRBV18 and TRBJ1-5, the complete variable domain reads NAGVMQNPRHLVRRRGQEARLRCSPMKGHSHVYWYRQLPEEGLKFMVYLQKENIIDESGMPKERFSAEFPKEGPSILRIQQVVRGDSAAYFCASSQGVVDQPQHFGDGTRLSIL.